This TCR beta chain was profiled in a study of a mutant IDH1 vaccine in newly diagnosed glioma. Assay: immunoSEQ multiplex PCR; the TCRdb copy retains only in-frame clones and omits some. The repertoire has tens of thousands of clones, 81% of them found once; the top ten carry around an eighth. The time point is: week 5, during vaccination. It was 300 ug of mutant IDH1 20-mer peptide that made up each vaccine dose, given with topical imiquimod. This clone has more than one count but fewer than ten. The antigen is not known. The CDR3 contains 11 residues. V lost 4 bases and J lost 8, with 6 bases in between. From germline, CDR1 is SGHNT and CDR2 YYREEE (reference sequence).

This receptor was taken from a man aged 45 to 65 with glioma. The chain joins TRBV5-4 to TRBJ2-2; possible D gene TRBD1, 5 bases. The source material was PBMCs, sampled from a glioma patient whose treatment included an IDH1 peptide vaccine. The CDR3 coding sequence is TGTGCCAGCAGCCCAGGGGGGGAGCTGTTTTTT. It is translated as CASSPGGELFF.